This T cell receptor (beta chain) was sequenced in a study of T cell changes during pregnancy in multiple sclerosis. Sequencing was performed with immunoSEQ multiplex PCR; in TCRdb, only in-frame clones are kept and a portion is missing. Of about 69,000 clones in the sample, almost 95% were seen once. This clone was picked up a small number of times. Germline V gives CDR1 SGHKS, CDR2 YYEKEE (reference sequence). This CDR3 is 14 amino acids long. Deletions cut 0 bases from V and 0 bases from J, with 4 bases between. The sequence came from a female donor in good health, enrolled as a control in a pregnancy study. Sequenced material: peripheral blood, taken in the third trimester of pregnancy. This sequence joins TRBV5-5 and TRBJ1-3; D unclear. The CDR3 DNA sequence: TGTGCCAGCAGCTTGGTCGGCTCTGGAAACACCATATATTTT. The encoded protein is CASSLVGSGNTIYF.